A single sample is the source of the 20 T cell receptor beta chains below, sequenced in a study of response to subunit inactivated influenza vaccine. A single record per CDR3 protein comes from TCRdb applying MiXCR to the RT-PCR reads. The table includes more than 700,000 distinct CDR3 sequences, 21% detected once. The sequenced sample was PBMCs from blood, obtained 5 to 6 days after vaccination. The receptors here all came from a man aged 50-60 years who received an inactivated influenza vaccine.

The chain employs TRBV5-1 and TRBJ2-5; the match to TRBD2 covers 15 bases. The V segment lost 1 base and the J segment 0 bases; nucleotides outside the gene matches: 10. Germline CDR1 reads SGHRS; CDR2 reads YFSETQ. CDR3 length: 20 residues. The CDR3 is CASSLFGTSGGPLYQETQYF. The DNA for the CDR3 is TGCGCCAGCAGCTTGTTCGGGACTAGCGGGGGGCCATTGTACCAAGAGACCCAGTACTTC.

V and J are TRBV20-1 and TRBJ2-5; tentatively, D is TRBD2 (6 bases). Judging by the DNA end, TRBJ2-1 fits better; the J call may be wrong. CDR1 and CDR2 (germline): DFQATT, SNEGSKA (reference sequence). This CDR3 region has 12 residues. As DNA, the CDR3 is TGCAGTGCTCCAAGGGTAGCGGAGACCCAGTTCTTC. It specifies CSAPRVAETQFF.

This clonotype was counted only a few times. The chain couples TRBV11-2 to TRBJ2-7; 10 nucleotides align to TRBD2. With V trimmed by 1 base and J by 0 bases, 6 bases remained unmatched. This CDR3 has 17 residues. Germline V gives CDR1 SGHAT, CDR2 FQNNGV. CDR3 coding DNA: TGTGCCAGCAGCTTAGTAGGACTAGCGGTAAGCTCCTACGAGCAGTACTTC. This gives the protein CASSLVGLAVSSYEQYF.

The chain has TRBV7-8 and TRBJ2-1, with D possibly TRBD2 on 5 matching bases. Trimming shortened V by 5 bases and J by 12 bases, and 14 bases separated the two germline ends. Germline V gives CDR1 SGHVS, CDR2 FQNEAQ. This CDR3 has 12 amino acids. Here the CDR3 reads CASSKTTAGQFF. The CDR3 DNA is TGTGCCAGCAGCAAAACCACCGCGGGGCAGTTCTTC.

A few counts support this clonotype. The chain employs TRBV4-3 and TRBJ2-1, with 15 bases lining up with TRBD2. The trim removed 4 bases at V and 6 bases at J, leaving 7 bases unmatched. CDR3 size: 17 residues. Looked up from germline, CDR1 is LGHNA and CDR2 is YSLEER. The CDR3 region has the DNA TGCGCCAGCAGCCCTATCGGGACTAGCGGGAGGACCAATGAGCAGTTCTTC. Its translation is CASSPIGTSGRTNEQFF.

This clonotype was found a few times. The V call is TRBV30, the J call TRBJ2-2, with 8 positions matching TRBD2. Per germline, CDR1 GTSNPN and CDR2 SVGIG (reference sequence). The CDR3 length is 15 residues. Trimming removed 8 bases from V and 0 bases from J; junction bases left unmatched: 8. CDR3 DNA sequence: TGTGCCAGACTAACTAGCGGTGCGAACACCGGGGAGCTGTTTTTT. Encoded protein: CARLTSGANTGELFF.

The CDR3 sequence: CSAYRGYEQYF. CDR3 in DNA: TGCAGTGCTTACAGGGGCTACGAGCAGTACTTC. This chain joins TRBV20-1 and TRBJ2-7, with 7 positions matching TRBD1. The CDR3 consists of 11 residues. Germline V gene sequence: CDR1 DFQATT, CDR2 SNEGSKA (reference sequence). J gave up 3 bases and V 5 bases, and 1 base lay outside the gene matches.

The chain has TRBV20-1 and TRBJ2-5; 8 nucleotides line up with TRBD1. CDR1 and CDR2 (germline): DFQATT, SNEGSKA (reference sequence). The CDR3 covers 14 residues. Unmatched junction bases numbered 5, after V lost 5 bases and J lost 0 bases. CDR3 region: CSAPGGWYQETQYF. The CDR3 coding sequence is TGCAGTGCTCCAGGGGGCTGGTACCAAGAGACCCAGTACTTC.

The chain is built from TRBV7-9 and TRBJ1-1; a possible D gene is TRBD1 (6 bases). V was shortened by 6 bases and J by 0 bases, with 20 bases between the two germline ends. Looked up from germline, CDR1 is SEHNR and CDR2 is FQNEAQ (reference sequence). The CDR3 runs to 17 residues. CDR3 residues: CASRRAAGGALNTEAFF. CDR3 nucleotides: TGTGCCAGCAGGAGGGCGGCTGGGGGGGCCCTGAACACTGAAGCTTTCTTT.

The rearrangement links TRBV5-1 to TRBJ2-3, with 11 bases aligning to TRBD1. Germline loops: CDR1 SGHRS, CDR2 YFSETQ. V shed 5 bases, J shed 3 bases, and the junction held 5 bases outside the gene matches. CDR3 size: 15 residues. DNA of the CDR3: TGCGCCAGCAGACCCGGACAGGGGGCGACAGATACGCAGTATTTT. Amino acids: CASRPGQGATDTQYF.

The genes are TRBV6-2 or TRBV6-3 and TRBJ2-1; D is unresolved. The CDR3 consists of 14 residues. The V gene lost 0 bases and the J gene lost 2 bases, with 5 bases spanning the gap. Germline lookup yields CDR1 MNHEY and CDR2 SVGEGT. The chain's CDR3 is CASSYSTTYNEQFF. The CDR3 DNA reads as TGTGCCAGCAGTTACTCGACAACCTACAATGAGCAGTTCTTC.

This sequence joins TRBV25-1 and TRBJ2-5; 7 bases agree with TRBD2. In germline, CDR1 is MGHDK, CDR2 SYGVNS. The V and J ends lost 2 bases and 7 bases, in that order; junction bases with no gene match: 1. The CDR3 loop spans 12 amino acids. The CDR3, as DNA: TGTGCCAGCAGTGAAGGACTAGGGACCCAGTACTTC. It encodes CASSEGLGTQYF.

This clonotype was seen more than once but under ten times. The CDR3 protein is CASSFDIVASGGPRDTGELFF. The CDR3 coding sequence is TGTGCCAGCAGCTTCGATATTGTTGCCAGCGGGGGCCCAAGGGACACCGGGGAGCTGTTTTTT. V and J are TRBV7-6 and TRBJ2-2, with TRBD2 matching over 8 bases. V shed 3 bases, J shed 3 bases, and the junction held 21 bases outside the gene matches. Germline loops: CDR1 SGHVS, CDR2 FNYEAQ. The CDR3 extends over 21 amino acids.

This sequence joins TRBV4-3 and TRBJ2-7; 9 nucleotides match TRBD1. The junction had 3 bases not matched to a gene; V was cut back by 0 bases and J by 0 bases. There are 16 residues in the CDR3. CDR1 is LGHNA, CDR2 YSLEER, per germline. The CDR3 nucleotides read TGCGCCAGCAGCCAAGAACAGGGGGCCTACTCCTACGAGCAGTACTTC. Its translation: CASSQEQGAYSYEQYF.

This chain joins TRBV11-3 and TRBJ2-2; D is perhaps TRBD1 or TRBD2 (6 bases each). This CDR3 comprises 16 residues. Trimming took 5 bases from V and 8 from J, leaving 21 bases between them. Per the germline V gene, CDR1 is SGHNT and CDR2 is YENEEA. CDR3 amino acids: CASSQSGGPIPGELFF. The CDR3 nucleotides read TGTGCCAGCAGCCAATCCGGGGGCCCAATCCCTGGGGAGCTGTTTTTT.

The V gene is TRBV9, the J gene TRBJ2-3; 9 nucleotides match TRBD1. The CDR3 has 16 amino acids. Trimming removed 3 bases from V and 8 bases from J; junction bases left unmatched: 13. Germline V CDR1 and CDR2: SGDLS, YYNGEE. In nucleotides, the CDR3 is TGTGCCAGCAGCGCGGGACAGGGAAGAGGGTCAGCTACGCAGTATTTT. Translating it yields CASSAGQGRGSATQYF.

The chain combines TRBV3-1 with TRBJ2-3; D unclear. This CDR3 comprises 13 residues. The germline CDR1 and CDR2 sequences are LGHDT and YNNKEL (reference sequence). The V and J ends lost 1 base and 4 bases respectively, with 6 bases between them. CDR3 sequence reads: CASSQGSPDTQYF. For the CDR3, the DNA is TGTGCCAGCAGCCAAGGTTCCCCAGATACGCAGTATTTT.

Many counts were recorded for this clonotype. V and J are TRBV20-1 and TRBJ2-5, with TRBD1 matching over 8 bases. CDR1 and CDR2 from the germline V gene are DFQATT and SNEGSKA (reference sequence). This CDR3 has 14 residues. Trimming cost V 6 bases and J 0 bases; bases outside gene matches: 6. CDR3 region: CSATGTGDQETQYF. The CDR3 bases are TGCAGTGCCACCGGGACAGGCGACCAAGAGACCCAGTACTTC.

Here the CDR3 DNA reads TGTGCCAGCAGACTCAGCGCAGGTAGCAATCAGCCCCAGCATTTT. It codes for CASRLSAGSNQPQHF. The chain employs TRBV12-3 or TRBV12-4 and TRBJ1-5; D gene uncertain. This CDR3 region has 15 residues. V was pared by 6 bases and J by 0 bases, with 12 bases between.

The chain couples TRBV12-3 or TRBV12-4 to TRBJ2-5, with 9 bases that match TRBD1. The CDR3 is 13 amino acids. The V and J ends lost 6 bases and 10 bases, in that order; junction bases with no gene match: 9. The CDR3 reads CASRGRDREYQYF. DNA for the CDR3: TGTGCCAGCAGGGGCCGGGACAGGGAATACCAGTACTTC.